Below, one TCR beta chain is given with its context. The antigen remains undetermined. CDR3 size: 13 residues. CDR1 and CDR2 (germline): ENHRY, SYGVKD. The V gene lost 10 bases and the J gene lost 0 bases, with 12 bases spanning the gap. Profiled with immunoSEQ multiplex PCR; TCRdb holds only in-frame clones, not every one. The sample has just over 350,000 clones; about 90% are singletons. The source of the sample is a study of Ad26.COV2.S vaccination and SARS-CoV-2 variants. Study results and caveats: In TCR breadth and depth analyses, total T cell responses may have been underestimated. Spike-specific TCR breadth ran higher among vaccine recipients than placebo recipients.

The V and J genes are TRBV10-3 and TRBJ1-1; no definite D call. The starting material was peripheral blood, obtained after recovery from COVID-19. The TCR sequence derives from a human donor who had recovered from COVID-19. The CDR3 loop reads CATSIDMNTEAFF. The CDR3 bases are TGTGCCACCTCGATTGACATGAACACTGAAGCTTTCTTT.